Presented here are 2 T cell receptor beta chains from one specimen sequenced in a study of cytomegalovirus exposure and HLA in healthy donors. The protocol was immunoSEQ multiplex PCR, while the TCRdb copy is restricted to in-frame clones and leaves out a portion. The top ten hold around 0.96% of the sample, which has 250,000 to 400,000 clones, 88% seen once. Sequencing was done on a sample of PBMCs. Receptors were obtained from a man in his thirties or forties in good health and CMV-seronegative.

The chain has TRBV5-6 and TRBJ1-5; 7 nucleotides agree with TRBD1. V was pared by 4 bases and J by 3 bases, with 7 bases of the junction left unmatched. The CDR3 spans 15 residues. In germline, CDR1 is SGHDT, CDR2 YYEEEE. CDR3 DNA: TGTGCCAGCAGCCAGACAGGGTATCTCAATCAGCCCCAGCATTTT. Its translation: CASSQTGYLNQPQHF.

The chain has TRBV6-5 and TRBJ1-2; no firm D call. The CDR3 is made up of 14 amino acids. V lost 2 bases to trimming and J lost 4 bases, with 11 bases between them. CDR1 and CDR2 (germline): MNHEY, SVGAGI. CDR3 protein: CASSYAATSYGYTF. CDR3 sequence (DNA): TGTGCCAGCAGTTACGCGGCGACTAGCTATGGCTACACCTTC.